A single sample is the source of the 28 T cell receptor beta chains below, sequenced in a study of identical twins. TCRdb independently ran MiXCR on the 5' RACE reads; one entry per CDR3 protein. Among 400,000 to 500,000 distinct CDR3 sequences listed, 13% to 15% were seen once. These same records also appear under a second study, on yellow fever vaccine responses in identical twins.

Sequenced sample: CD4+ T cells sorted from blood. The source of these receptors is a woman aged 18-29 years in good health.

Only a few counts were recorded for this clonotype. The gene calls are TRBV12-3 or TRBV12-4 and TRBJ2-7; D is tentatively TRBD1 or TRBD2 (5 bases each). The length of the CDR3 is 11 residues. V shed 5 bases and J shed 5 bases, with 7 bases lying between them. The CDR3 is CASSTGHEQYF. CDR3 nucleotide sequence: TGTGCCAGCAGTACGGGACACGAGCAGTACTTC.

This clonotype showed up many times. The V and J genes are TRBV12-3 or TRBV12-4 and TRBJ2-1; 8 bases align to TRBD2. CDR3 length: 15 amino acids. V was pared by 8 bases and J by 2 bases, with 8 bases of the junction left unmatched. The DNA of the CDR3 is TGTGCCAGCCGGGGGGGGGGTTTCACCTACAATGAGCAGTTCTTC. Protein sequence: CASRGGGFTYNEQFF.

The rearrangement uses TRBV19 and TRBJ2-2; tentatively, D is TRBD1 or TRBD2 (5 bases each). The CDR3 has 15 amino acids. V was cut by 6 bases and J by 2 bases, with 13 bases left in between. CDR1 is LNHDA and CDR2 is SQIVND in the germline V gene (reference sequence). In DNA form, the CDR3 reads TGTGCCAGTAGAGCTACGGGGCTAAACACCGGGGAGCTGTTTTTT. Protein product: CASRATGLNTGELFF.

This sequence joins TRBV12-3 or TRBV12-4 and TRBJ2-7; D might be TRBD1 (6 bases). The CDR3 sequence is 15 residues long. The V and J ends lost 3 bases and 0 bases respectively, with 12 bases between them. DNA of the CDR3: TGTGCCAGCAGTTTGCTGGGGGCTGGCTCCTACGAGCAGTACTTC. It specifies CASSLLGAGSYEQYF.

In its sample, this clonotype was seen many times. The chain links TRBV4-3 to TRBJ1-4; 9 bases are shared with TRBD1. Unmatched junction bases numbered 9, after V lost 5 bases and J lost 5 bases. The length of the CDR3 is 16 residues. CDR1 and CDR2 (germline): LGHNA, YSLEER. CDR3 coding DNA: TGCGCCAGCAGCGACCCGGGACAGGGAATGAATGAAAAACTGTTTTTT. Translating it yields CASSDPGQGMNEKLFF.

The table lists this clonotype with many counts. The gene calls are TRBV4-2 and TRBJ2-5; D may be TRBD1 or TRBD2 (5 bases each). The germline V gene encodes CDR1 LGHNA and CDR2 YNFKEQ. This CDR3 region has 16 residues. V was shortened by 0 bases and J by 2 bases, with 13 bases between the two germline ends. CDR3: CASSQELGRRQETQYF. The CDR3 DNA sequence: TGTGCCAGCAGCCAAGAACTGGGACGGAGACAAGAGACCCAGTACTTC.

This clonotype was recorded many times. This chain's CDR3 is CASATANTGELFF. The DNA for the CDR3 is TGTGCCAGCGCGACAGCGAACACCGGGGAGCTGTTTTTT. This chain joins TRBV6-2 or TRBV6-3 and TRBJ2-2; tentatively, D is TRBD1 (5 bases). The germline V and J ends were trimmed by 8 bases and 0 bases, with 7 bases remaining between them. The CDR3 is 13 residues long. CDR1 MNHEY and CDR2 SVGEGT come from the germline V gene.

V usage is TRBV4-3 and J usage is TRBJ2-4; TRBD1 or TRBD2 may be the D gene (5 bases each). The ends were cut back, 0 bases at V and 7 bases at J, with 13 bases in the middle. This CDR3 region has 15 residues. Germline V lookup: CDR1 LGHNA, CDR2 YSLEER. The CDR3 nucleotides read TGCGCCAGCAGCCAAGATTTAGGATGGGGGAACATTCAGTACTTC. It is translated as CASSQDLGWGNIQYF.

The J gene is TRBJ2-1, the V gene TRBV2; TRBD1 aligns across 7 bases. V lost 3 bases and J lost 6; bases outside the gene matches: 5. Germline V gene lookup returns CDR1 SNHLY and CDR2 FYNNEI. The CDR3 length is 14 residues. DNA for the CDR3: TGTGCCAGCAGTGATAGGGCAGGGGGCAATGAGCAGTTCTTC. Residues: CASSDRAGGNEQFF.

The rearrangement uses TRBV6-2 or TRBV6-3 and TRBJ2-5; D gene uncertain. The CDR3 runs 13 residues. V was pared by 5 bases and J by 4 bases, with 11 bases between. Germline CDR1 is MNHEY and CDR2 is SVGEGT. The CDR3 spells CASSRLDTETQYF. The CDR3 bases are TGTGCCAGCAGTCGACTCGACACAGAGACCCAGTACTTC.

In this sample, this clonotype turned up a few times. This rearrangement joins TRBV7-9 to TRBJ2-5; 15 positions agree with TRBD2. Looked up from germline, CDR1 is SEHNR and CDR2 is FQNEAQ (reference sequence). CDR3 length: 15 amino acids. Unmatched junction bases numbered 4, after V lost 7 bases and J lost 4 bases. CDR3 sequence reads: CASTPGLAGGETQYF. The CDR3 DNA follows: TGTGCCAGCACCCCGGGACTAGCGGGGGGAGAGACCCAGTACTTC.

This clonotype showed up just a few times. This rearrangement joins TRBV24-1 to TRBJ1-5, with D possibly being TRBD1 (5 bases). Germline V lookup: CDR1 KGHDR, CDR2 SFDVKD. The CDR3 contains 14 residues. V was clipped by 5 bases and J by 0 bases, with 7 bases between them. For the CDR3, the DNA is TGTGCCACCAGTGCAGGGTTTAGCAATCAGCCCCAGCATTTT. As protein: CATSAGFSNQPQHF.

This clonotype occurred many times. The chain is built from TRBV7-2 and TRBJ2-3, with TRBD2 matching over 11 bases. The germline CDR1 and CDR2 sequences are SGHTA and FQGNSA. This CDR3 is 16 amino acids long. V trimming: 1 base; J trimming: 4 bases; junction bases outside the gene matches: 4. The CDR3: CASSLVPSGGPDTQYF. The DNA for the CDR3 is TGTGCCAGCAGCTTAGTCCCTAGCGGGGGGCCAGATACGCAGTATTTT.

For the CDR3, the DNA is TGTGCCAGCAGCCAAGAGGGTGGACAGGGGGTCTTACTTCCCACCTACGAGCAGTACTTC. This gives the protein CASSQEGGQGVLLPTYEQYF. This chain joins TRBV3-1 and TRBJ2-7, with TRBD1 matching 10 bases. The CDR3 runs 20 residues. Looked up from germline, CDR1 is LGHDT and CDR2 is YNNKEL (reference sequence). V shed 0 bases, J shed 2 bases, and the junction held 16 bases outside the gene matches.

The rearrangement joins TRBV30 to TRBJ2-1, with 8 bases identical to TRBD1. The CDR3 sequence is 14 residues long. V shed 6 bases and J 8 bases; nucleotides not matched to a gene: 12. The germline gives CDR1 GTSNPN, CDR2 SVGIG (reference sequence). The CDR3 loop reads CACNRGFAGDEQFF. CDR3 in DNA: TGTGCCTGCAACAGGGGGTTCGCAGGCGATGAGCAGTTCTTC.

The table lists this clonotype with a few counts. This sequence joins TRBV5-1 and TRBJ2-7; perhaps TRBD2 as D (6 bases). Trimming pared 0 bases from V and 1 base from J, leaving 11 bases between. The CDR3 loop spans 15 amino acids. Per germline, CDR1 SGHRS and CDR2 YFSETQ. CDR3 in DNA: TGCGCCAGCAGCTTGGCTGGGACTTATTCCTACGAGCAGTACTTC. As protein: CASSLAGTYSYEQYF.

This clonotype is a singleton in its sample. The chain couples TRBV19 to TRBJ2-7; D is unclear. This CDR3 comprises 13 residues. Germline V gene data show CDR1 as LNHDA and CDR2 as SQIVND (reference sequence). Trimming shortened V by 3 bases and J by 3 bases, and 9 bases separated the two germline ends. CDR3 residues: CASSIGVDYEQYF. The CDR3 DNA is TGTGCCAGTAGTATTGGCGTTGACTACGAGCAGTACTTC.

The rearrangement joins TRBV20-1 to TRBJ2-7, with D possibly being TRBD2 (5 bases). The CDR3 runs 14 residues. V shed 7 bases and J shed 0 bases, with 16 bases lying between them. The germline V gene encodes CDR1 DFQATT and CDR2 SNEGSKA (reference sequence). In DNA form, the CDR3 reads TGCAGTGTCATGGGCTCGGGATCCTCCTACGAGCAGTACTTC. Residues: CSVMGSGSSYEQYF.

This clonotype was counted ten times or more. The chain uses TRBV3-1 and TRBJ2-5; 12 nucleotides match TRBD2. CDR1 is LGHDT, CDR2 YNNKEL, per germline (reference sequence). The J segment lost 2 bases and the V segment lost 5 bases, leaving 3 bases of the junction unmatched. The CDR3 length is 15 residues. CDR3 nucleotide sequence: TGTGCCAGCAGCTTAGGACTAGCGGGGCAAGAGACCCAGTACTTC. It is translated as CASSLGLAGQETQYF.

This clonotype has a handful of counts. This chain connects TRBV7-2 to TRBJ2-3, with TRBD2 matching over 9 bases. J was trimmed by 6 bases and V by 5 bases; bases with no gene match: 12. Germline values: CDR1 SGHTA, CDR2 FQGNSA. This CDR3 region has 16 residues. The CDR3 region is CASSIRTSESQDTQYF. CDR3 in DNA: TGTGCCAGCAGCATAAGGACTAGCGAGAGCCAGGATACGCAGTATTTT.

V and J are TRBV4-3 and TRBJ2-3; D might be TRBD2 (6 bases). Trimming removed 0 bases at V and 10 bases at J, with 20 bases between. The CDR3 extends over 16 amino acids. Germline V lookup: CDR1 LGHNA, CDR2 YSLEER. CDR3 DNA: TGCGCCAGCAGCCAAGAATGGGAGCGGGCCGGAGAGGCGCAGTATTTT. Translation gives CASSQEWERAGEAQYF.

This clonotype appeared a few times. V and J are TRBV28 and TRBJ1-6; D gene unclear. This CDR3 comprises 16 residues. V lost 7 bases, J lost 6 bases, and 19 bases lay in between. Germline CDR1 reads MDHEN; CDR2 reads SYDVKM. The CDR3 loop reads CASIAWRERGNSPLHF. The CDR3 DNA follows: TGTGCCAGCATTGCCTGGAGGGAACGAGGTAATTCACCCCTCCACTTT.

In nucleotides, the CDR3 is TGTGCCAGCAGTCCCCGGGGGAGCGGGAGGTTCGAGACCCAGTACTTC. Translating it yields CASSPRGSGRFETQYF. The chain recombines TRBV12-3 or TRBV12-4 with TRBJ2-5; TRBD2 matches at 9 bases. Unmatched junction bases numbered 12, after V lost 5 bases and J lost 5 bases. The CDR3 has 16 amino acids.

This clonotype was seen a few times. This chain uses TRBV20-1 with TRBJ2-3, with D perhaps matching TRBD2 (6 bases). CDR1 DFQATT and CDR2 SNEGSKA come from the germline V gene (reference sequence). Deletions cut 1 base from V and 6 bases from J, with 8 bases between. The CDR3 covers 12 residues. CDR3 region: CSARVAGDTQYF. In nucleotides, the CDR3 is TGCAGTGCTAGAGTGGCGGGGGATACGCAGTATTTT.

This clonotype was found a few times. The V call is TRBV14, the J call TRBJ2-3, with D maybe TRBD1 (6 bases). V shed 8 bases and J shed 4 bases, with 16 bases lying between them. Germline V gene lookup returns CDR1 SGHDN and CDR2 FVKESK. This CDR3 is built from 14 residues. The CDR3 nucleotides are TGTGCCAGCTCCCCCCAGGGGCCCTCAGATACGCAGTATTTT. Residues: CASSPQGPSDTQYF.

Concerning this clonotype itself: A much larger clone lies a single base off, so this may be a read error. CDR3 DNA sequence: TGTGCCAGCAGTTCGGAAGACAGGACCTGGGAGCCAGATACGCAGTATTTT. It encodes CASSSEDRTWEPDTQYF. The chain couples TRBV28 to TRBJ2-3, with a weak D call TRBD1 (6 bases). Germline loops: CDR1 MDHEN, CDR2 SYDVKM. V gave up 4 bases and J gave up 4 bases, with 21 bases separating them. This CDR3 spans 17 amino acids.

CDR3 protein: CAISGVGQPGEQYF. DNA of the CDR3: TGTGCCATCAGTGGAGTAGGACAGCCTGGGGAGCAGTACTTC. This chain uses TRBV10-3 with TRBJ2-7, with D possibly matching TRBD1 (6 bases). This CDR3 is 14 amino acids long. V was pared by 4 bases and J by 7 bases, with 17 bases between. The germline V gene has CDR1 ENHRY and CDR2 SYGVKD.

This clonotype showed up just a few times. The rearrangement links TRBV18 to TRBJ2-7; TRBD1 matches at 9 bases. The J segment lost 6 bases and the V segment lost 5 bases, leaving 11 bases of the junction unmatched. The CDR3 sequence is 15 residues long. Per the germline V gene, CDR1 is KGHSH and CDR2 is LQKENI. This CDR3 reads CASSWTSGQGVEQYF. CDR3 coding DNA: TGTGCCAGCTCATGGACCTCGGGACAGGGAGTCGAGCAGTACTTC.